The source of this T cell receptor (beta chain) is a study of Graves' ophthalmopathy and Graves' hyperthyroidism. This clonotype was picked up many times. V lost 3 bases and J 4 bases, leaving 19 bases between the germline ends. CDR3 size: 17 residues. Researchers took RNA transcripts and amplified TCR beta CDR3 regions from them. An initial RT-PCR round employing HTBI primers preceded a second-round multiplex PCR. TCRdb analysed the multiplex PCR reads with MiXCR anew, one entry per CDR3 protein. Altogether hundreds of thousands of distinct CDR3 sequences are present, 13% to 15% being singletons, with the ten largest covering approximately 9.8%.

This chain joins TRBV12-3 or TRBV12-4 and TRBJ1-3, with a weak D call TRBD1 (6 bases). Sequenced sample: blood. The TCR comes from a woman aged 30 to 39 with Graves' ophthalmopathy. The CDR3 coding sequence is TGTGCCAGCAGTTTTAGGGTTGGGGGGGCTACGGGAAACACCATATATTTT. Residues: CASSFRVGGATGNTIYF.